Many counts were recorded for the clone carrying this T cell receptor beta chain. Antigen specificity is unknown. This sample was included in a study of T cells in Graves' hyperthyroidism and ophthalmopathy. General observations from the study: Expanded thyroid clonotypes (above 0.001) were mostly also found in blood.

Trimming stripped 8 bases from V and 2 bases from J, with 13 bases between. CDR1 and CDR2 from the germline V gene are ENHRY and SYGVKD. The CDR3 contains 13 residues. Uncontrolled infection, other autoimmune disease, pregnancy and lactation each barred patients from inclusion. What was amplified from RNA transcripts were TCR beta CDR3 regions. The HTBI primer set was used in a first-round RT-PCR of the TCR CDR3. TCRdb re-called the multiplex PCR reads through MiXCR, storing one row per CDR3 protein. This sample has 300,000 to 400,000 distinct CDR3 sequences, with less than 20% found just once. The sequence was collected from a man aged 18 to 29 with Graves' ophthalmopathy. The V call is TRBV10-3, the J call TRBJ2-7; D may be TRBD2 (7 bases). Specimen: blood. In nucleotides, the CDR3 is TGTGCCATCGGGGGGGGCACTACCTACGAGCAGTACTTC. Its translation is CAIGGGTTYEQYF.